Each of the 11 T cell receptor beta chains below was sequenced from the same sample in a study of T-cell memory formation after mild COVID-19. MiXCR, run by TCRdb on the 5' RACE reads, gives a single entry per CDR3 protein. The sample holds around 300,000 distinct CDR3 sequences, roughly an eighth seen once. Material: PBMCs or a T cell subset sorted from them (not recorded which). The receptors derive from a young man who had mild COVID-19 (a few samples of this study predate the infection). Cell type and time point are not known.

This clonotype was seen only a few times. This chain links TRBV19 with TRBJ2-7; the D gene is possibly TRBD2 (5 bases). Trimming stripped 3 bases from V and 1 base from J, with 16 bases between. The CDR3 totals 16 residues. CDR1 is LNHDA, CDR2 SQIVND, per germline (reference sequence). The CDR3 loop is CASSIFGGVESYEQYF. In nucleotides, the CDR3 is TGTGCCAGTAGTATTTTCGGAGGAGTCGAATCCTACGAGCAGTACTTC.

DNA of the CDR3: TGTGCCAGCAGTTTAGGGGGGACAGCGAGTCGGCAGTACTTC. Encoded protein: CASSLGGTASRQYF. This chain uses TRBV27 with TRBJ2-7; D is perhaps TRBD1 (7 bases). In germline, CDR1 is MNHEY, CDR2 SMNVEV (reference sequence). The length of the CDR3 is 14 residues. With 2 bases removed from V and 9 bases from J, the gap between germline ends came to 17 bases.

The gene calls are TRBV20-1 and TRBJ1-2; 7 nucleotides line up with TRBD1. The CDR3 loop spans 13 amino acids. Germline CDR1 is DFQATT and CDR2 is SNEGSKA (reference sequence). Losses at the gene ends were 1 base for V and 7 bases for J; bases not matched to a gene: 6. This chain's CDR3 is CSARAQGVGGYTF. The CDR3 DNA is TGCAGTGCTAGAGCCCAGGGGGTAGGTGGCTACACCTTC.

The chain carries TRBV4-3 and TRBJ2-3; TRBD2 might be the D (5 bases). Germline V gene lookup returns CDR1 LGHNA and CDR2 YSLEER. Trimming took 0 bases from V and 0 from J, leaving 16 bases between them. The length of the CDR3 is 18 residues. Here the CDR3 reads CASSQERAVHPSTDTQYF. CDR3 bases: TGCGCCAGCAGCCAAGAGCGGGCTGTGCACCCAAGCACAGATACGCAGTATTTT.

This clonotype was counted a few times. The CDR3 coding sequence is TGTGCCAGCAGGTCGGACCGGCGGGACTACACCGGGGAGCTGTTTTTT. It codes for CASRSDRRDYTGELFF. The V and J genes are TRBV5-6 and TRBJ2-2; TRBD2 is a possible D gene (6 bases). Trimming removed 5 bases from V and 3 bases from J, with 17 bases in between. The CDR3 spans 16 residues. Germline V gene sequence: CDR1 SGHDT, CDR2 YYEEEE.

This clonotype was found many times. V is TRBV4-2 and J is TRBJ1-5; D is uncertain. This CDR3 region has 12 residues. Germline CDR1 reads LGHNA; CDR2 reads YNFKEQ. Between the trimmed V and J ends, which lost 5 bases and 5 bases, there was a span of 7 bases. In nucleotides, the CDR3 is TGTGCCAGCAGCAACCGAGATCAGCCCCAGCATTTT. This gives the protein CASSNRDQPQHF.

This clonotype was seen only a few times. This sequence joins TRBV7-2 and TRBJ2-3; 9 bases line up with TRBD2. The CDR3 runs 16 residues. Trimming cost V 5 bases and J 6 bases; bases outside gene matches: 12. Per germline, CDR1 SGHTA and CDR2 FQGNSA. CDR3 sequence reads: CASSLVLRGGGDTQYF. The CDR3 coding sequence is TGTGCCAGCAGCCTAGTCCTGCGGGGGGGAGGGGATACGCAGTATTTT. Variable domain in full (rest from reference TRBV7-2 and TRBJ2-3): GAGVSQSPSNKVTEKGKDVELRCDPISGHTALYWYRQSLGQGLEFLIYFQGNSAPDKSGLPSDRFSAERTGGSVSTLTIQRTQQEDSAVYLCASSLVLRGGGDTQYFGPGTRLTVL.

In its sample, this clonotype was seen a few times. The V call is TRBV7-2, the J call TRBJ1-6; D is undetermined. V was trimmed by 4 bases and J by 8 bases, leaving 6 bases between them. CDR3 length: 12 residues. The V gene's germline CDR1 is SGHTA and CDR2 FQGNSA. The CDR3 nucleotides read TGTGCCAGCAGCTCTTACTATTCACCCCTCCACTTT. Amino acid sequence: CASSSYYSPLHF.

The chain carries TRBV7-8 and TRBJ1-2; D possibly corresponds to TRBD1 (5 bases). This CDR3 comprises 13 residues. Germline CDR1 SGHVS, CDR2 FQNEAQ. V was cut by 5 bases and J by 4 bases, with 11 bases left in between. The CDR3 here is CASSPRGVYGYTF. In DNA form, the CDR3 reads TGTGCCAGCAGCCCCCGGGGGGTCTATGGCTACACCTTC.

The rearrangement joins TRBV5-6 to TRBJ2-3, with 15 bases matching TRBD2. CDR3 size: 18 residues. Losses at the gene ends were 4 bases for V and 1 base for J; bases not matched to a gene: 7. Germline CDR1 reads SGHDT; CDR2 reads YYEEEE. The DNA for the CDR3 is TGTGCCAGCAGCCAAGGACTAGCGGGGGGGCTGGGCACAGATACGCAGTATTTT. As protein: CASSQGLAGGLGTDTQYF.

V gene TRBV6-2 or TRBV6-3 combines with J gene TRBJ2-7; possible D gene TRBD2, 5 bases. V lost 7 bases, J lost 0 bases, and 19 bases lay in between. The CDR3 runs 16 residues. Germline V gene sequence: CDR1 MNHEY, CDR2 SVGEGT. The CDR3 DNA sequence: TGTGCCAGCAAATCCCCCGGACTGCCAATCTCCTACGAGCAGTACTTC. Its translation is CASKSPGLPISYEQYF.